These T cell receptor beta chains were read from a single sample in a study of blood T cell repertoires in COVID-19. Sequencing was performed with immunoSEQ multiplex PCR; in TCRdb, only in-frame clones are kept and a portion is missing. The table lists approximately 200,000 clones, roughly four fifths of them singletons. Sequencing was done on a sample of peripheral blood. The receptors originated from a woman in her 30s with acute or convalescent COVID-19. The CDR3 runs from the conserved cysteine through the conserved F or W. D genes are given only for firm matches. Size is stated for part of the rows, as once, few or many counts, or as a class when the clone is expanded.

TRBJ2-7,TRBD1,NA,TRBV11-1,TGTGCCAGCAGCTTAGAGAGGACAGGGGGATCCTACGAGCAGTACTTC,CASSLERTGGSYEQYF
TRBJ1-1,TRBD1,NA,TRBV13,TGTGCCAGCAGCCTAAGGACAGGTTGGGGTAAGGGGGAAGCTTTCTTT,CASSLRTGWGKGEAFF
TRBJ1-3,NA,NA,TRBV10-3,TGTGCCATCAGTGATCGGGGGTGGACTGGAAACACCATATATTTT,CAISDRGWTGNTIYF
TRBJ2-5,TRBD2,NA,TRBV27,TGTGCCAGCAGTTTAAGACCACTAGCGGGAAGGGAGACCCAGTACTTC,CASSLRPLAGRETQYF
TRBJ2-6,NA,NA,TRBV7-2,TGTGCCAGCAGCTCGACACGGACAGTCTCTGGGGCCAACGTCCTGACTTTC,CASSSTRTVSGANVLTF
TRBJ1-4,TRBD1,NA,TRBV4-3,TGCGCCAGCAGCCAAGAGGACAGGGTGGCTAATGAAAAACTGTTTTTT,CASSQEDRVANEKLFF
TRBJ2-3,NA,NA,TRBV20-1,TGCAGTGCGGGGCGGGATACGCAGTATTTT,CSAGRDTQYF
TRBJ2-3,TRBD2,NA,TRBV5-6,TGTGCCAGCAGCTTGGTGGCGGGGGGCACAGATACGCAGTATTTT,CASSLVAGGTDTQYF
TRBJ1-2,NA,NA,TRBV18,TGTGCCAGCACCCGGGGACAACGCTATGGCTACACCTTC,CASTRGQRYGYTF
TRBJ1-2,NA,NA,TRBV7-3,TGTGCCAGCAGCTTAAAAGGAGACTATGGCTACACCTTC,CASSLKGDYGYTF
TRBJ1-2,NA,NA,TRBV18,TGTGCCAGCTCACCCTCGACAGGAAATAATTATGGCTACACCTTC,CASSPSTGNNYGYTF
TRBJ2-1,TRBD2,once,TRBV19,TGTGCCAGTAGTCGGACTAGCGGGAGGGATGAGCAGTTCTTC,CASSRTSGRDEQFF
TRBJ2-2,TRBD2,NA,TRBV7-8,TGTGCCAGCAGCAAACAAAGGACTAGCTCCACCGGGGAGCTGTTTTTT,CASSKQRTSSTGELFF
TRBJ1-5,NA,NA,TRBV19,TGTGCCAGTAGCCCTTCCGGACTCGGCCAGCCCCAGCATTTT,CASSPSGLGQPQHF
TRBJ2-1,TRBD1,NA,TRBV24-1,TGTGCCACCAGCCCGAGGACAGGGAGCTCCTACAATGAGCAGTTCTTC,CATSPRTGSSYNEQFF
TRBJ1-6,NA,NA,TRBV9,TGTGCCAGCAGCGTAGAATCCGGCGGGGATTCACCCCTCCACTTT,CASSVESGGDSPLHF